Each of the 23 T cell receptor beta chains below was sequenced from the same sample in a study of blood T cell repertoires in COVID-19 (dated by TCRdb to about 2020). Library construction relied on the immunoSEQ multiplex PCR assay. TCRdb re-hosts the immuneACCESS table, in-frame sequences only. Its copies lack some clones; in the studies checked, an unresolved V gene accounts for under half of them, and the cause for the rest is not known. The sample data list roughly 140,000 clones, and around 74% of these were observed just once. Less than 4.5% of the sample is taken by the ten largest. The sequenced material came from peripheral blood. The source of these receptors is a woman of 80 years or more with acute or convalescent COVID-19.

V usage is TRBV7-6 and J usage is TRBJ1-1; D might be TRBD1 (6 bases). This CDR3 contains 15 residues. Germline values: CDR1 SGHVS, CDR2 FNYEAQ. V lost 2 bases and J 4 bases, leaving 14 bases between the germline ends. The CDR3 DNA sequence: TGTGCCAGCAGCTTACAATACAGGGATGGCACTGAAGCTTTCTTT. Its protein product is CASSLQYRDGTEAFF.

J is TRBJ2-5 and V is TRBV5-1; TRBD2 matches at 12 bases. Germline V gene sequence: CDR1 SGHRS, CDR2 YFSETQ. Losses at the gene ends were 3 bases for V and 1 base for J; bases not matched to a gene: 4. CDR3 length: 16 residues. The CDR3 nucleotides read TGCGCCAGCAGCTCTAGCGGGGGGGGATTCCAAGAGACCCAGTACTTC. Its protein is CASSSSGGGFQETQYF.

The CDR3 here is CSVEEQGNTEAFF. The CDR3 DNA reads as TGCAGCGTTGAAGAACAGGGTAACACTGAAGCTTTCTTT. The genes are TRBV29-1 and TRBJ1-1; tentative D call: TRBD1 (6 bases). Per germline, CDR1 SQVTM and CDR2 ANQGSEA. This CDR3 contains 13 residues. Trimming removed 0 bases at V and 2 bases at J, with 7 bases between.

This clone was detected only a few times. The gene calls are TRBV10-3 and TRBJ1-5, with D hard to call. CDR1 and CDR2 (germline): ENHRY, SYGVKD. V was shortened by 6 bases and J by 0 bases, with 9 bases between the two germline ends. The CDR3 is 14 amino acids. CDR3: CAISQTNSNQPQHF. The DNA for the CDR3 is TGTGCCATCAGCCAAACAAATAGCAATCAGCCCCAGCATTTT.

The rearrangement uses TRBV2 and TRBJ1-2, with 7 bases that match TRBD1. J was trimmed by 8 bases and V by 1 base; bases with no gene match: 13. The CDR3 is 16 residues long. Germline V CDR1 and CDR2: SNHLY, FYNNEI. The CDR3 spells CASSEGQGDRAGGYTF. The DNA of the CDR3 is TGTGCCAGCAGTGAAGGACAGGGTGATAGGGCGGGAGGCTACACCTTC. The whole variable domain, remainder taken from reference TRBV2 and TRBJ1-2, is EPEVTQTPSHQVTQMGQEVILRCVPISNHLYFYWYRQILGQKVEFLVSFYNNEISEKSEIFDDQFSVERPDGSNFTLKIRSTKLEDSAMYFCASSEGQGDRAGGYTFGSGTRLTVV.

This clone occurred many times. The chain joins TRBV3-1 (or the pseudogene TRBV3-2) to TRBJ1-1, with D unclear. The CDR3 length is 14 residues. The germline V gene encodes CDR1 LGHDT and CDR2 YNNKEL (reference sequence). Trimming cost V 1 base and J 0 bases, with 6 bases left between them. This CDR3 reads CASSQVAMNTEAFF. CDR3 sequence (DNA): TGTGCCAGCAGCCAAGTTGCTATGAACACTGAAGCTTTCTTT.

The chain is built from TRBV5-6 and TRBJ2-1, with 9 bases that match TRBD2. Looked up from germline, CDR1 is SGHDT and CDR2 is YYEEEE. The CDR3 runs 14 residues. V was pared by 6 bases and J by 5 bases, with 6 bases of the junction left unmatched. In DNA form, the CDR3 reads TGTGCCAGCAAACTAGCGGGTCTTAACAATGAGCAGTTCTTC. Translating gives CASKLAGLNNEQFF.

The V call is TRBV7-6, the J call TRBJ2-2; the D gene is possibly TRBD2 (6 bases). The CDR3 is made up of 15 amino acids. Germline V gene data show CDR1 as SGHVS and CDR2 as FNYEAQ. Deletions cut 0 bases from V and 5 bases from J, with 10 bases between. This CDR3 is CASSLAGLNTGELFF. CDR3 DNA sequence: TGTGCCAGCAGCTTAGCGGGACTCAATACCGGGGAGCTGTTTTTT.

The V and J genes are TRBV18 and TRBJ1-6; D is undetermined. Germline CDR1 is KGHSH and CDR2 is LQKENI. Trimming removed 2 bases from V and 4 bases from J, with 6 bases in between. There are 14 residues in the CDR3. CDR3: CASSPTEYNSPLHF. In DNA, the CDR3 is TGTGCCAGCTCACCAACGGAGTATAATTCACCCCTCCACTTT.

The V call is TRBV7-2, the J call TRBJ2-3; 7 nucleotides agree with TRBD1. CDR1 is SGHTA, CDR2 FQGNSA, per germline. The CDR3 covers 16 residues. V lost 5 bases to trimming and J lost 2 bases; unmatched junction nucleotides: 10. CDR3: CASSATGAWFTDTQYF. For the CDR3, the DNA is TGTGCCAGCAGCGCAACAGGGGCTTGGTTCACAGATACGCAGTATTTT.

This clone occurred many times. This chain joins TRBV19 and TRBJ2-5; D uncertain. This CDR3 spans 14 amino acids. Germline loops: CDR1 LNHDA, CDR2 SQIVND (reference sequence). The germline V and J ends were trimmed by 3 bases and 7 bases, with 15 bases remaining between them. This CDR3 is CASSINSPDGTQYF. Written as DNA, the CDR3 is TGTGCCAGTAGTATCAACTCGCCCGATGGGACCCAGTACTTC. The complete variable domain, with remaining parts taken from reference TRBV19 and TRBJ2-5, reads DGGITQSPKYLFRKEGQNVTLSCEQNLNHDAMYWYRQDPGQGLRLIYYSQIVNDFQKGDIAEGYSVSREKKESFPLTVTSAQKNPTAFYLCASSINSPDGTQYFGPGTRLLVL.

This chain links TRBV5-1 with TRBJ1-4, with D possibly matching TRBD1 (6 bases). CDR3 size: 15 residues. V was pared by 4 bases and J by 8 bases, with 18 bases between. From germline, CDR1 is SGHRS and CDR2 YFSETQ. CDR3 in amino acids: CASSLGALSGEKLFF. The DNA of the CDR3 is TGCGCCAGCAGCCTGGGGGCGCTTTCAGGGGAAAAACTGTTTTTT.

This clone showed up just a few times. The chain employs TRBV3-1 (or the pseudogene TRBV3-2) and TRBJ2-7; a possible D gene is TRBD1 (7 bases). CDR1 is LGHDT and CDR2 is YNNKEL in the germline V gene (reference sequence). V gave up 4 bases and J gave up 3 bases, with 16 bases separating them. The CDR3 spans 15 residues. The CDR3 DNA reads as TGTGCCAGCAGCCCTCGGGCAGGGGGGAACTACGAGCAGTACTTC. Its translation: CASSPRAGGNYEQYF.

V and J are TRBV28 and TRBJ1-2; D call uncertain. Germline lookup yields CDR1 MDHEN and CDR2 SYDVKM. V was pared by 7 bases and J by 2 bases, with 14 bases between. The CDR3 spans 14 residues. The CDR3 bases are TGTGCCAGCAACCTGGGAGGGCGGAACTATGGCTACACCTTC. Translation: CASNLGGRNYGYTF.

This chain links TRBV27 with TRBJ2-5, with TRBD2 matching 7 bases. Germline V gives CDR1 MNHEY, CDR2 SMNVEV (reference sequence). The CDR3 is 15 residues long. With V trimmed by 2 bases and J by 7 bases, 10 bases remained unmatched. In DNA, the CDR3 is TGTGCCAGCAGTTTAGGGCGGTTTGCTAGCGGGACCCAGTACTTC. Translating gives CASSLGRFASGTQYF.

CDR3 region: CASSPQEGNTEAFF. The CDR3 region has the DNA TGTGCCAGTAGTCCACAGGAGGGGAACACTGAAGCTTTCTTT. The J gene is TRBJ1-1, the V gene TRBV19; a possible D gene is TRBD1 (5 bases). This CDR3 contains 14 residues. Per germline, CDR1 LNHDA and CDR2 SQIVND (reference sequence). V lost 5 bases, J lost 1 base, and 11 bases lay in between.

The CDR3 nucleotides are TGTGCCAGCAGCCCGGCCCCGGGACAGGGGGTCGGAGGCTACACCTTC. Protein product: CASSPAPGQGVGGYTF. This chain links TRBV3-1 (or the pseudogene TRBV3-2) with TRBJ1-2; 11 bases agree with TRBD1. The junction had 12 bases not matched to a gene; V was cut back by 4 bases and J by 8 bases. Germline V CDR1 and CDR2: LGHDT, YNNKEL (reference sequence). CDR3 length: 16 residues.

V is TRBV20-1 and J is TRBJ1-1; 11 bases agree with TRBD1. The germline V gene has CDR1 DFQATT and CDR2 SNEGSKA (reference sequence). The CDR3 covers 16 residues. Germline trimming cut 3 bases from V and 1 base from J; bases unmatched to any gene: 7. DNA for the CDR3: TGCAGTGCTAGTCGGACAGGGGGCCCCAGGAACACTGAAGCTTTCTTT. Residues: CSASRTGGPRNTEAFF.

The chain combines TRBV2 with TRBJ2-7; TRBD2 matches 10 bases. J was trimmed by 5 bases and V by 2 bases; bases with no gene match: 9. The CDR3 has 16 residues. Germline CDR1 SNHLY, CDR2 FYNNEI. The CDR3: CASSESLAGVQNEQYF. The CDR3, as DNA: TGTGCCAGCAGTGAATCTCTAGCGGGAGTCCAAAACGAGCAGTACTTC.

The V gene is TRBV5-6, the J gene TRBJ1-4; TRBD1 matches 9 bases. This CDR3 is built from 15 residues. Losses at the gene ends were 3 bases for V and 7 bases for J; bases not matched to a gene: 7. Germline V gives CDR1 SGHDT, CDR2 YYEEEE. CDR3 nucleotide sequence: TGTGCCAGCAGCTCAACAGGGGGCTCAGGTGAAAAACTGTTTTTT. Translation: CASSSTGGSGEKLFF.

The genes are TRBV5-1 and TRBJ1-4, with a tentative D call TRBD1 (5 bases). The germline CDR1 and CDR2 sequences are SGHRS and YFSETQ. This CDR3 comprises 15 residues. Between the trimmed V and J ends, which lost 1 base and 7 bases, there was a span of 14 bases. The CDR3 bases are TGCGCCAGCAGCTTGAGTCGCCAGGGCGGTGAAAAACTGTTTTTT. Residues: CASSLSRQGGEKLFF.

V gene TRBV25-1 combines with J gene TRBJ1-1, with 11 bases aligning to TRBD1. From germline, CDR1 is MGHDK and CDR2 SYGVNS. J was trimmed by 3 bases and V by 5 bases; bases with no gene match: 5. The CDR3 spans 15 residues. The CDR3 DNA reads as TGTGCCAGCAGTTCACCGGGACAGGGGGACACTGAAGCTTTCTTT. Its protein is CASSSPGQGDTEAFF.

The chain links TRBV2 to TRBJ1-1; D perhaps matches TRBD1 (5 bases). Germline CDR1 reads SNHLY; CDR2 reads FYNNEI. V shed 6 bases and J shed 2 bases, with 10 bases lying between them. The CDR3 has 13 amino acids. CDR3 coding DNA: TGTGCCAGCAGGGGACTGTCAAACACTGAAGCTTTCTTT. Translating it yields CASRGLSNTEAFF.